The 14 T cell receptor beta chains given below trace back to one sample, sequenced in a study of T cell repertoires in cytomegalovirus infection (dated by TCRdb to about 2019). Sequencing took place on an Illumina HiSeq 1500. In-frame beta chains were kept once TCRdb had trimmed the public reads at Q25 with fastp and called clones with MiXCR. Each entry merges the rows of one CDR3 protein and shows their most common DNA and genes. The sample data list about a million distinct CDR3 sequences, and 30% to 40% of these were observed just once. The ten largest account for 10% to 15% of the sample. Antigen specificity for these receptors is unknown. In light of the paper, this sample's treatment or condition label describes: in vitro stimulation with specific CMV peptide epitopes to enrich CMV-specific T cells. Sequenced material: cultured CD8+ T cells from PBMCs, taken from culture after CMV antigen stimulation. All receptors derive from a human donor in good health (CMV status not recorded). Some clones in this sample may be carry-over from other donors' samples.

This chain links TRBV2 with TRBJ1-2; D gene ambiguous. V gave up 3 bases and J gave up 8 bases, with 19 bases separating them. The germline CDR1 and CDR2 sequences are SNHLY and FYNNEI. The CDR3 is made up of 15 amino acids. The CDR3 nucleotides read TGTGCCAGCAGTGAGGGTGGCGCACTCCTGTGGGGCTACACCTTC. This encodes CASSEGGALLWGYTF.

This clonotype appeared many times. V and J are TRBV27 and TRBJ1-1; 9 bases match TRBD1. V lost 3 bases to trimming and J lost 5 bases; unmatched junction nucleotides: 4. There are 14 residues in the CDR3. Germline-derived CDR1 and CDR2 are MNHEY and SMNVEV (reference sequence). The CDR3 DNA reads as TGTGCCAGCAGTTTGGGGACAGGGCGGACTGAAGCTTTCTTT. It encodes CASSLGTGRTEAFF.

This clonotype was detected only a few times. The rearrangement links TRBV6-1 to TRBJ2-1; 10 bases line up with TRBD2. J was trimmed by 1 base and V by 4 bases; bases with no gene match: 7. Per the germline V gene, CDR1 is MNHNS and CDR2 is SASEGT. The CDR3 has 17 residues. In DNA, the CDR3 is TGTGCCAGCAGTGTGCGTCTAGCGGGGGTATCCTACAATGAGCAGTTCTTC. Translation: CASSVRLAGVSYNEQFF.

This clonotype was seen a handful of times. The chain links TRBV7-9 to TRBJ1-2, with unresolved D. The germline V gene has CDR1 SEHNR and CDR2 FQNEAQ (reference sequence). Trimming pared 3 bases from V and 0 bases from J, leaving 5 bases between. The CDR3 is made up of 13 amino acids. This CDR3 reads CASSFPANYGYTF. CDR3 in DNA: TGTGCCAGCAGCTTCCCAGCTAACTATGGCTACACCTTC.

The chain recombines TRBV6-5 with TRBJ2-1, with no clear D. The germline V gene has CDR1 MNHEY and CDR2 SVGAGI. The germline V and J ends were trimmed by 0 bases and 3 bases, with 3 bases remaining between them. This CDR3 is 13 amino acids long. CDR3 residues: CASSYSHYNEQFF. The CDR3 coding sequence is TGTGCCAGCAGTTACTCCCACTACAATGAGCAGTTCTTC.

This clonotype was seen many times. The chain couples TRBV7-2 to TRBJ1-1; a weak D match, TRBD1 (5 bases). The V gene lost 4 bases and the J gene lost 9 bases, with 12 bases spanning the gap. Per germline, CDR1 SGHTA and CDR2 FQGNSA. The CDR3 spans 12 residues. CDR3 sequence (DNA): TGTGCCAGCAGCTATGACAGTAAGAAAGCTTTCTTT. Translation: CASSYDSKKAFF.

CDR3 amino acids: CASSYGSHYGYTF. CDR3 DNA: TGTGCCAGCAGTTACGGTTCTCACTATGGCTACACCTTC. V is TRBV6-5 and J is TRBJ1-2; D ambiguous. CDR1 is MNHEY, CDR2 SVGAGI, per germline. This CDR3 spans 13 amino acids. Trimming left V 2 bases short and J 3 bases short, with 7 bases between.

In its sample, this clonotype was seen a few times. The chain combines TRBV12-3 or TRBV12-4 with TRBJ1-1; weak D call: TRBD1 (6 bases). The CDR3 extends over 14 amino acids. V lost 6 bases and J lost 4, with 15 bases in between. This chain's CDR3 is CASSRSGAATEAFF. CDR3 DNA sequence: TGTGCCAGCAGCCGATCAGGGGCGGCCACTGAAGCTTTCTTT.

This clonotype appeared a single time. The J gene is TRBJ1-2, the V gene TRBV27; no definite D call. The V gene lost 5 bases and the J gene lost 8 bases, with 12 bases spanning the gap. The length of the CDR3 is 12 residues. CDR1 is MNHEY and CDR2 is SMNVEV in the germline V gene (reference sequence). Written as DNA, the CDR3 is TGTGCCAGCAGTCCCCAAGGATTAGGCTACACCTTC. This translates into CASSPQGLGYTF.

The chain carries TRBV7-9 and TRBJ2-3; D is possibly TRBD1 (6 bases). The CDR3 has 15 amino acids. The V end was cut by 5 bases, the J end by 11 bases, with 23 bases between. CDR1 SEHNR and CDR2 FQNEAQ come from the germline V gene (reference sequence). CDR3 in amino acids: CASSPAAARTGQQYF. DNA for the CDR3: TGTGCCAGCAGCCCCGCGGCGGCACGCACAGGGCAGCAGTATTTT.

The chain has TRBV5-1 and TRBJ2-1; D is unresolved. Trimming shortened V by 2 bases and J by 4 bases, and 19 bases separated the two germline ends. Germline V gives CDR1 SGHRS, CDR2 YFSETQ. CDR3 length equals 17 residues. CDR3 in DNA: TGCGCCAGCAGCTTACAAGGTTCGAATTCCCCGTACAATGAGCAGTTCTTC. Amino acid sequence: CASSLQGSNSPYNEQFF.

This clonotype showed up many times. The rearrangement uses TRBV7-6 and TRBJ2-1; D perhaps matches TRBD2 (6 bases). The CDR3 is 16 residues long. Germline CDR1 is SGHVS and CDR2 is FNYEAQ. V was clipped by 5 bases and J by 0 bases, with 14 bases between them. This CDR3 reads CASSLRDPSSYNEQFF. The CDR3 DNA is TGTGCCAGCAGCCTGCGGGACCCTTCCTCCTACAATGAGCAGTTCTTC.

Ten or more counts support this clonotype. This chain joins TRBV6-5 and TRBJ1-1, with D possibly being TRBD1 (6 bases). This CDR3 comprises 14 residues. The V end lost 3 bases, the J end lost 1 base, and 9 bases lay between the germline ends. Germline CDR1 is MNHEY and CDR2 is SVGAGI. Here the CDR3 DNA reads TGTGCCAGCAGTTATGGGGGCAAGAACACTGAAGCTTTCTTT. Translated: CASSYGGKNTEAFF.

As concerns this clonotype: A read error may be the cause here, since a much bigger clone is one base away. The rearrangement uses TRBV7-8 and TRBJ2-7, with 7 bases fitting TRBD1. The CDR3 is made up of 14 amino acids. Germline CDR1 SGHVS, CDR2 FQNEAQ. The V segment lost 3 bases and the J segment 4 bases; nucleotides outside the gene matches: 6. The CDR3 DNA reads TGTGCCAGCAGCTTCGGGACAGACACTTACGAGCAGTACTTC. It codes for CASSFGTDTYEQYF.